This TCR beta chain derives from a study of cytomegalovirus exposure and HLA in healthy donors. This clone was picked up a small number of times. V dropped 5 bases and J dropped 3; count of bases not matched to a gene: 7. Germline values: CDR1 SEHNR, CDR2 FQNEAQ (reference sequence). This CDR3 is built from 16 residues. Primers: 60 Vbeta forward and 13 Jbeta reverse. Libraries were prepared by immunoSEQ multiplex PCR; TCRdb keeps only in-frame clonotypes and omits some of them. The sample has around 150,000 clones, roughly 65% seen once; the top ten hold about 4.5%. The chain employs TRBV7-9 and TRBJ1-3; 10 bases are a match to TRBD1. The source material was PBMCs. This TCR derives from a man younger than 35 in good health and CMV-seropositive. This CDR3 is CASSEDRGQGGNTIYF. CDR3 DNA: TGTGCCAGCAGCGAAGACAGGGGGCAAGGTGGAAACACCATATATTTT.